The 17 T cell receptor beta chains reported below all come from one sample, sequenced in a study of shared clonotypes between healthy human individuals. Profiling relied on immunoSEQ multiplex PCR, and the TCRdb table lists in-frame clones only, not all of them. The sample lists roughly 640,000 clones, around 67% occurring once. The specimen was memory CD4+ T cells sorted from blood. Subset defined: CD45RA-negative fraction. These receptors originate from a woman aged 25-40 years in good health.

This clone was recorded a few times. The chain recombines TRBV7-2 with TRBJ2-3; no reliable D call. The CDR3 length is 15 residues. Trimming stripped 5 bases from V and 6 bases from J, with 18 bases between. Germline CDR1 reads SGHTA; CDR2 reads FQGNSA. CDR3 nucleotides: TGTGCCAGCAGCCCTAATGTCCTGGTGGCTGATACGCAGTATTTT. It specifies CASSPNVLVADTQYF.

The sample holds many counts of this clone. The rearrangement joins TRBV25-1 to TRBJ2-2; D remains unclear. V gave up 3 bases and J gave up 2 bases, with 13 bases separating them. The germline CDR1 and CDR2 sequences are MGHDK and SYGVNS. This CDR3 contains 16 residues. Here the CDR3 DNA reads TGTGCCAGCAGTGACGATACCGGGCCAAACACCGGGGAGCTGTTTTTT. Protein: CASSDDTGPNTGELFF.

CDR3 bases: TGTGCCAGCAGTTTTACCCAAGCGGGAAAAGAGACCCAGTACTTC. It encodes CASSFTQAGKETQYF. The chain carries TRBV27 and TRBJ2-5; 7 bases are shared with TRBD2. The CDR3 covers 15 residues. The germline CDR1 and CDR2 sequences are MNHEY and SMNVEV (reference sequence). Unmatched junction bases numbered 7, after V lost 3 bases and J lost 3 bases.

This chain links TRBV28 with TRBJ1-3; no clear D gene. The ends were cut back, 2 bases at V and 0 bases at J, with 5 bases in the middle. From germline, CDR1 is MDHEN and CDR2 SYDVKM. The length of the CDR3 is 14 residues. The CDR3 DNA sequence: TGTGCCAGCAGTTTAACCTACTCTGGAAACACCATATATTTT. This gives the protein CASSLTYSGNTIYF.

As to this clone: A much larger clone sits a single nucleotide away, making a read error possible. The chain has TRBV27 and TRBJ2-1; D unclear. Per germline, CDR1 MNHEY and CDR2 SMNVEV (reference sequence). V was cut by 4 bases and J by 6 bases, with 4 bases left in between. There are 11 residues in the CDR3. The CDR3, as DNA: TGTGCCAGCAGTTCTACCAATGAGCAGTTCTTC. It translates to CASSSTNEQFF.

About this clone: Other DNA sequences within the sample encode an identical CDR3. The chain recombines TRBV30 with TRBJ1-1; D perhaps matches TRBD1 (5 bases). The V gene's germline CDR1 is GTSNPN and CDR2 SVGIG (reference sequence). The CDR3 has 13 amino acids. Trimming took off 0 bases at V and 2 bases at J, with 7 bases between the two ends. This CDR3 is CAWSVQGNTEAFF. CDR3 nucleotide sequence: TGTGCCTGGAGTGTTCAGGGAAACACTGAAGCTTTCTTT.

To note about this clone: This may be a read error: a much more frequent sequence differs by one nucleotide. The identical CDR3 is also encoded by other nucleotide sequences in the sample. The V gene is TRBV18, the J gene TRBJ2-3; the D is unclear. V dropped 4 bases and J dropped 0 bases, with 2 bases sitting between them. Looked up from germline, CDR1 is KGHSH and CDR2 is LQKENI. The CDR3 is made up of 12 amino acids. CDR3 sequence reads: CASSLSTDTQYF. The CDR3 nucleotides read TGTGCCAGCTCACTCAGCACAGATACGCAGTATTTT.

Remarks on this clone: Other DNA variants within this sample encode the same CDR3. CDR3 protein: CASSLGGDGTDTQYF. The CDR3 DNA sequence: TGTGCCAGCAGCTTAGGGGGGGATGGCACAGATACGCAGTATTTT. This chain connects TRBV7-6 to TRBJ2-3; possibly TRBD2 for D (6 bases). The V and J ends lost 1 base and 1 base respectively, with 9 bases between them. Germline V lookup: CDR1 SGHVS, CDR2 FNYEAQ. This CDR3 is 15 amino acids long.

V is TRBV7-6 and J is TRBJ2-2; D is unclear. The CDR3 runs to 15 residues. Trimming cost V 1 base and J 4 bases, with 10 bases left between them. Germline V gene data show CDR1 as SGHVS and CDR2 as FNYEAQ. The CDR3 loop is CASSLGRVITGELFF. As DNA, the CDR3 is TGTGCCAGCAGCTTAGGCCGAGTGATCACCGGGGAGCTGTTTTTT.

This clone was counted only a few times. This chain links TRBV7-3 with TRBJ2-6; 7 bases map to TRBD1. The germline gives CDR1 SGHTA, CDR2 FQGTGA. V lost 5 bases to trimming and J lost 1 base; unmatched junction nucleotides: 2. This CDR3 is 15 amino acids long. CDR3 nucleotides: TGTGCCAGCAGCGCCAGGGGGTCTGGGGCCAACGTCCTGACTTTC. It yields the protein CASSARGSGANVLTF.

The chain carries TRBV5-4 and TRBJ2-5; D call uncertain. From germline, CDR1 is SGHNT and CDR2 YYREEE (reference sequence). There are 12 residues in the CDR3. V gave up 3 bases and J gave up 4 bases, with 7 bases separating them. The CDR3 region has the DNA TGTGCCAGCAGCTCGACGGGAGAGACCCAGTACTTC. This translates into CASSSTGETQYF.

On this clone: This sample includes further DNA sequences coding for the same CDR3. This chain joins TRBV6-6 and TRBJ1-1; D not certain. The CDR3 contains 14 residues. CDR1 and CDR2 (germline): MNHNY, SVGAGI (reference sequence). The V end was cut by 2 bases, the J end by 1 base, with 8 bases between. In DNA, the CDR3 is TGTGCCAGCAGTTACAGGGAGGGGAACACTGAAGCTTTCTTT. It yields the protein CASSYREGNTEAFF.

This chain joins TRBV10-3 and TRBJ2-1; tentatively, D is TRBD2 (6 bases). Trimming cost V 5 bases and J 5 bases, with 16 bases left between them. This CDR3 contains 15 residues. Germline assignment: CDR1 ENHRY and CDR2 SYGVKD. The DNA for the CDR3 is TGTGCCATCAGTCCACGGTACCAGCGGGACAATGAGCAGTTCTTC. Protein: CAISPRYQRDNEQFF.

V gene TRBV27 combines with J gene TRBJ1-1, with a weak D call TRBD1 (6 bases). CDR3 size: 17 residues. Germline V CDR1 and CDR2: MNHEY, SMNVEV (reference sequence). Trimming removed 3 bases at V and 2 bases at J, with 19 bases between. The CDR3 protein is CASSFGSSSGANTEAFF. The CDR3 nucleotides are TGTGCCAGCAGTTTTGGATCCTCGTCAGGGGCTAACACTGAAGCTTTCTTT.

The chain uses TRBV2 and TRBJ2-5; a weak D match, TRBD1 (5 bases). Germline CDR1 is SNHLY and CDR2 is FYNNEI. Between the trimmed V and J ends, which lost 3 bases and 7 bases, there was a span of 18 bases. The CDR3 is 15 amino acids. Here the CDR3 reads CASSDGRAGRGTQYF. Written as DNA, the CDR3 is TGTGCCAGCAGTGACGGCAGGGCCGGAAGGGGGACCCAGTACTTC.

In this sample, this clone turned up many times. Other DNA sequences in this specimen translate into the identical CDR3. This chain joins TRBV5-4 and TRBJ2-7; a possible D gene is TRBD1 (7 bases). The CDR3 is 14 residues long. Deletions cut 4 bases from V and 6 bases from J, with 17 bases between. Germline CDR1 and CDR2: SGHNT and YYREEE (reference sequence). In nucleotides, the CDR3 is TGTGCCAGCAGCCCATTCGACAGGGAGGCCGAGCAGTACTTC. Amino acid sequence: CASSPFDREAEQYF.

The CDR3, as DNA: TGCGCCAGCAGCTTCTCAGGGGGAAACTACGAGCAGTACTTC. Amino acid sequence: CASSFSGGNYEQYF. The chain couples TRBV5-1 to TRBJ2-7, with 7 bases matching TRBD1. The CDR3 has 14 residues. Germline CDR1 SGHRS, CDR2 YFSETQ. The junction had 5 bases not matched to a gene; V was cut back by 2 bases and J by 3 bases. Drawing the rest from reference TRBV5-1 and TRBJ2-7, the complete variable domain is KAGVTQTPRYLIKTRGQQVTLSCSPISGHRSVSWYQQTPGQGLQFLFEYFSETQRNKGNFPGRFSGRQFSNSRSEMNVSTLELGDSALYLCASSFSGGNYEQYFGPGTRLTVT.